This TCR beta chain came from a study of cytomegalovirus exposure and HLA in healthy donors. Study-wide background: Earlier results showed approximately 120 million unique TCR beta sequences derived from 150 million to 200 million T cells. Whole-study findings and limits: Highly shared variants forming one cluster were likely a sequencing artifact. Sequencing depth roughly uniform across donors was assumed in presence/absence analyses. TRBV6-2, TRBV6-3 and other indistinguishable V segments were excluded.

The germline CDR1 and CDR2 sequences are SGHTA and FQGNSA. Losses at the gene ends were 4 bases for V and 6 bases for J; bases not matched to a gene: 7. This CDR3 has 14 residues. 13 Jbeta primers and 60 Vbeta primers were used for the PCR. The repertoire was sequenced with immunoSEQ multiplex PCR; TCRdb's copy has only in-frame clones and lacks some. The data show about 170,000 clones, approximately 81% seen once. Note on this clone: Its antigen is not identified.

Input material: PBMCs. The chain joins TRBV7-2 to TRBJ1-1; 8 bases align to TRBD1. The TCR comes from a male donor in good health and CMV-seronegative. As DNA, the CDR3 is TGTGCCAGCAGCTCACAGGGGGACCCATCTGAAGCTTTCTTT. It specifies CASSSQGDPSEAFF.